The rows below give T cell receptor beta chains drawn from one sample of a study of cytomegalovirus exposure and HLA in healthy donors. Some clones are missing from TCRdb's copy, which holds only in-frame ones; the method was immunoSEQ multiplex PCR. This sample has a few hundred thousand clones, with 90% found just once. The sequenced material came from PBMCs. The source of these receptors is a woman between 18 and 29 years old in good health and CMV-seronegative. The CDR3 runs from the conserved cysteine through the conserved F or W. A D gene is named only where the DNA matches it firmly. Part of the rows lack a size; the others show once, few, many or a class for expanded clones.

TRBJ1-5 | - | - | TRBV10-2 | CASSTLQTHGNQPQHF | TGCGCCAGCAGCACCCTACAGACCCATGGCAATCAGCCCCAGCATTTT
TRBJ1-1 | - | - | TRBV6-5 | CASIKNTEAFF | TGTGCCAGCATCAAAAACACTGAAGCTTTCTTT
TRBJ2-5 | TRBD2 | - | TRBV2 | CASSDEAGGPETQYF | TGTGCCAGCAGTGATGAGGCGGGGGGGCCGGAGACCCAGTACTTC
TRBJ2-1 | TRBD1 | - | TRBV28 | CASRTGASGYNEQFF | TGTGCCAGCAGGACAGGGGCATCGGGCTACAATGAGCAGTTCTTC
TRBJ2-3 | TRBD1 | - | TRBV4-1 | CASSRQGASTDTQYF | TGCGCCAGCAGCCGCCAGGGGGCTAGCACAGATACGCAGTATTTT
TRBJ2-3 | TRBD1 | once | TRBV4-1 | CASSQEGQVNTDTQYF | TGCGCCAGCAGCCAAGAGGGACAGGTGAACACAGATACGCAGTATTTT
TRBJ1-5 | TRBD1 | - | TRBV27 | CATRGQGSNQPQHF | TGTGCCACCAGGGGGCAGGGGAGCAATCAGCCCCAGCATTTT
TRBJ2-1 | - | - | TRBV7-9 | CASSFRIGGRHNEQFF | TGTGCCAGCAGCTTCCGTATTGGGGGCCGACACAATGAGCAGTTCTTC
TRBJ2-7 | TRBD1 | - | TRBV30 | CAWSQGANYEQYF | TGTGCCTGGTCACAGGGGGCAAACTACGAGCAGTACTTC
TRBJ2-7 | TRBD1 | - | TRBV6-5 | CASSLFRDSLLNEQYF | TGTGCCAGCAGTTTATTCCGGGACAGCCTCTTAAACGAGCAGTACTTC
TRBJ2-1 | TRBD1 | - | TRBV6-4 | CASSPTGTGIYNEQFF | TGTGCCAGCAGTCCTACCGGGACAGGCATCTACAATGAGCAGTTCTTC
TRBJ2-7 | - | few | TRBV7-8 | CASSLARGEQYF | TGTGCCAGCAGCTTAGCGCGCGGCGAGCAGTACTTC
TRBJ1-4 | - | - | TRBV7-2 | CASRPGVANEKLFF | TGTGCCAGCAGGCCAGGGGTTGCTAATGAAAAACTGTTTTTT
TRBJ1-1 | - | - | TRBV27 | CASSFLVSSNNLGPEAFF | TGTGCCAGCAGTTTCCTCGTTTCCTCCAACAACTTGGGGCCCGAAGCTTTCTTT
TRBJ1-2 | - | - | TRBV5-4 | CASSPGGKNYGYTF | TGTGCCAGCAGCCCGGGAGGGAAGAACTATGGCTACACCTTC
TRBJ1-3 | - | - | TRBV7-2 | CASSLGAGSGNTIYF | TGTGCCAGCAGCTTAGGGGCAGGGTCAGGAAACACCATATATTTT